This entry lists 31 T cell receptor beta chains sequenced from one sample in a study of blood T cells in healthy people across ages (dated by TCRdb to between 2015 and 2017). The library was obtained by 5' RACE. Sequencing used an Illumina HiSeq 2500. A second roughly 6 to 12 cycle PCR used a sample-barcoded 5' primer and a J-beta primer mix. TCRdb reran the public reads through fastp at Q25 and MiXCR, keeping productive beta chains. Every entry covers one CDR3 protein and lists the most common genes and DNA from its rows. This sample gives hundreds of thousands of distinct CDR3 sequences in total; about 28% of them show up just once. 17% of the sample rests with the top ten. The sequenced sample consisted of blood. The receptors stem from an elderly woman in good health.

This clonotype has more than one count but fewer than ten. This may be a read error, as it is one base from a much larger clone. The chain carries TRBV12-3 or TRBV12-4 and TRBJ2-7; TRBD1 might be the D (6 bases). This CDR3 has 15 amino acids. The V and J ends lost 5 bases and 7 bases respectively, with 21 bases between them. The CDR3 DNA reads TGTGCCAGCAGTCGCACAGGGTCCCCCTACAATGAGCAGTACTTC. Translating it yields CASSRTGSPYNEQYF.

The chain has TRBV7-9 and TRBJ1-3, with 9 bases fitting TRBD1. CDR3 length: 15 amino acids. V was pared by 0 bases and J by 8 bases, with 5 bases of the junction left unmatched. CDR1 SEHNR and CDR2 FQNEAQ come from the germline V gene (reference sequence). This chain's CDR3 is CASSLAQGQGYTIYF. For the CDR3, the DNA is TGTGCCAGCAGCTTAGCGCAAGGACAGGGGTACACCATATATTTT. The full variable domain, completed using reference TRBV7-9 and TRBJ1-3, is DTGVSQNPRHKITKRGQNVTFRCDPISEHNRLYWYRQTLGQGPEFLTYFQNEAQLEKSRLLSDRFSAERPKGSFSTLEIQRTEQGDSAMYLCASSLAQGQGYTIYFGEGSWLTVV.

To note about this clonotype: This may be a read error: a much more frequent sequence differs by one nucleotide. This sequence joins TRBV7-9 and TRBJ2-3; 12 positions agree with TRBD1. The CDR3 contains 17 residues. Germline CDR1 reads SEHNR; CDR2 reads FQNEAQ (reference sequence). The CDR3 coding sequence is TGTGTCAGCAGCTTGGGACAGGGGGCACAGGGACAGGATACGCAGTATTTT. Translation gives CVSSLGQGAQGQDTQYF.

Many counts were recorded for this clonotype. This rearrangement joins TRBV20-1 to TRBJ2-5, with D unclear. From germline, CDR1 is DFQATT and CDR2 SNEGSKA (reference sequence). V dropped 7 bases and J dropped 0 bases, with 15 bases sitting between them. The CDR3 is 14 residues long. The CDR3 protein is CSVPTPEYQETQYF. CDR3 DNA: TGCAGTGTCCCAACGCCGGAGTACCAAGAGACCCAGTACTTC.

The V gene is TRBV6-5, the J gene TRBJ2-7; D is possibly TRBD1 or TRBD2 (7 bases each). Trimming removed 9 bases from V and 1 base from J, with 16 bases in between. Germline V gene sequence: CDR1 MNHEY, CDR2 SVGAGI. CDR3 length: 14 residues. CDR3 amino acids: CASAAGTVSYEQYF. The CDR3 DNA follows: TGTGCCAGTGCAGCGGGGACAGTTTCCTACGAGCAGTACTTC.

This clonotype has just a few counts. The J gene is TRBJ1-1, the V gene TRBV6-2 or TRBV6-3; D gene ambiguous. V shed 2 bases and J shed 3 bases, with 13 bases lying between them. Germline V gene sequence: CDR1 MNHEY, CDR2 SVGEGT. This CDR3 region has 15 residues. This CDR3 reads CASSYGLPGDTEAFF. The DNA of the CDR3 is TGTGCCAGCAGTTACGGACTCCCAGGAGACACTGAAGCTTTCTTT.

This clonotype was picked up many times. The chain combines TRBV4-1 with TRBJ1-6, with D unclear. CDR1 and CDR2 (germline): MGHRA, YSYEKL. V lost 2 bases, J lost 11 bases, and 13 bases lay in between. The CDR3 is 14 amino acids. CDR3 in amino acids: CASSQIPPGPPLHF. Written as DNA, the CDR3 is TGCGCCAGCAGCCAAATCCCTCCGGGTCCACCCCTCCACTTT.

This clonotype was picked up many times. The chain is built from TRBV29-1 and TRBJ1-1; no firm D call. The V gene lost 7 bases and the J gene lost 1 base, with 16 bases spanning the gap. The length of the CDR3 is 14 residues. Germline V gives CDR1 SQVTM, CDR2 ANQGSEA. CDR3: CSARTDQRNTEAFF. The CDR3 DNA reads TGCAGCGCCCGGACGGACCAACGGAACACTGAAGCTTTCTTT.

The CDR3 coding sequence is TGCAGCGTTGAAGTCGTTTTAGCGGGGGGGCAGAACACCGGGGAGCTGTTTTTT. It is translated as CSVEVVLAGGQNTGELFF. The V gene is TRBV29-1, the J gene TRBJ2-2; 11 bases align to TRBD2. Germline lookup yields CDR1 SQVTM and CDR2 ANQGSEA. J gave up 1 base and V 1 base, and 8 bases lay outside the gene matches. The CDR3 runs 18 residues.

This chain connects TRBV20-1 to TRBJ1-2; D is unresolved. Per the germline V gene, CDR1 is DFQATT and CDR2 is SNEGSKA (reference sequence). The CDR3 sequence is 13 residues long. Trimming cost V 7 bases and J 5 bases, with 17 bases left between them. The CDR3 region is CSVPGETRYGYTF. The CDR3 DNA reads TGCAGTGTGCCCGGGGAGACACGATATGGCTACACCTTC.

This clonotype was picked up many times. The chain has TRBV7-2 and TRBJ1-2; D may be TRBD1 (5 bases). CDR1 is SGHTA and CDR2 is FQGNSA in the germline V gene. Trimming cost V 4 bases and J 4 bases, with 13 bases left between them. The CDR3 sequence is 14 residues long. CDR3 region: CASSSQQGPYGYTF. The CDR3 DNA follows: TGTGCCAGCAGCTCCCAGCAGGGCCCCTATGGCTACACCTTC.

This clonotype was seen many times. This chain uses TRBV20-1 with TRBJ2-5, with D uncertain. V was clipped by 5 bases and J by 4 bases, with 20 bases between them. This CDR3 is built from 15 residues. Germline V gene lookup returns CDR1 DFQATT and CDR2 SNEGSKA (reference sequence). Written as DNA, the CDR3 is TGCAGTGCTCCCAAGACCCAAATCCTCGGAGAGACCCAGTACTTC. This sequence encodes CSAPKTQILGETQYF.

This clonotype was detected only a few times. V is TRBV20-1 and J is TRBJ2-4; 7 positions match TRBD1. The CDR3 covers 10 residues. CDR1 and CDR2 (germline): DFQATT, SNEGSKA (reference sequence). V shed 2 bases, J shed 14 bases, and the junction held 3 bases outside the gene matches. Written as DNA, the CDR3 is TGCAGTGCTAGACGGACAGGAGAGTACTTC. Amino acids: CSARRTGEYF.

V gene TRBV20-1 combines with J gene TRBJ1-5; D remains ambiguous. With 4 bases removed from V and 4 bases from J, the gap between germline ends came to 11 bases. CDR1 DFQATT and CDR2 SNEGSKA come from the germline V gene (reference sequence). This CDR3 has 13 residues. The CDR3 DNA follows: TGCAGTGCTACGATAGGGAATAATCAGCCCCAGCATTTT. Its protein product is CSATIGNNQPQHF.

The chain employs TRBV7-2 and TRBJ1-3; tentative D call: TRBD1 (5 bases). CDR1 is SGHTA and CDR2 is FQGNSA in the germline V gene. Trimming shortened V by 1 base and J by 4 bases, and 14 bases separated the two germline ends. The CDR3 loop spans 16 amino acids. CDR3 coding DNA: TGTGCCAGCAGCTTAGATGCCCTGGGGCTAGGAAACACCATATATTTT. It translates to CASSLDALGLGNTIYF.

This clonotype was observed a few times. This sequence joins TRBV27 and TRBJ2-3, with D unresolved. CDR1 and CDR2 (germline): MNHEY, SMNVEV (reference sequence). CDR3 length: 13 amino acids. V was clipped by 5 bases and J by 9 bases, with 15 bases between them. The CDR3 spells CASSPSTLSTQYF. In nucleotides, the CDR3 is TGTGCCAGCAGTCCCTCGACACTCTCCACGCAGTATTTT.

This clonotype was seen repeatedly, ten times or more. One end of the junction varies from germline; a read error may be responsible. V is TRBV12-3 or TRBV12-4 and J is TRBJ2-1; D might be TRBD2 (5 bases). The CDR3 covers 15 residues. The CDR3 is CASSFMGSSYNDQFF. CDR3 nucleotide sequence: TGTGCCAGCAGTTTTATGGGGAGCTCCTACAATGACCAGTTCTTC.

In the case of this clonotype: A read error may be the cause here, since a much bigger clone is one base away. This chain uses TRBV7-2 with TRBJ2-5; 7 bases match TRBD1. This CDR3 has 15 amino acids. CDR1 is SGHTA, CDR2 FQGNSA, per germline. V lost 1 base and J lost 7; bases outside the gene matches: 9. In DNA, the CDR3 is TGTGCCAGCAGCTTAGAGTCAGGGGGACGCGGGACCCAGTACTTC. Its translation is CASSLESGGRGTQYF. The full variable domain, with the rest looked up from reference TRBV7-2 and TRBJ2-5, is GAGVSQSPSNKVTEKGKDVELRCDPISGHTALYWYRQSLGQGLEFLIYFQGNSAPDKSGLPSDRFSAERTGGSVSTLTIQRTQQEDSAVYLCASSLESGGRGTQYFGPGTRLLVL.

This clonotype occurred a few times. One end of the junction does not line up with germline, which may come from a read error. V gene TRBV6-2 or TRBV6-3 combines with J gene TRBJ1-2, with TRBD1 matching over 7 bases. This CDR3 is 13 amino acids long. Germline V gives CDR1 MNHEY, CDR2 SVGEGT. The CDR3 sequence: CAGSYRGHYGYTF. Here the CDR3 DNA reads TGTGCCGGCAGTTACAGGGGTCACTATGGCTACACCTTC.

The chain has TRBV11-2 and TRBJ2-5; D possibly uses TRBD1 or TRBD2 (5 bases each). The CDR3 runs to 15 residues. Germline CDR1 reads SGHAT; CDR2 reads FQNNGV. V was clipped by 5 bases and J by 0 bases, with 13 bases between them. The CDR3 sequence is CASSRDGKYQETQYF. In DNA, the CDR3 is TGTGCCAGCAGCCGGGACGGGAAGTACCAAGAGACCCAGTACTTC. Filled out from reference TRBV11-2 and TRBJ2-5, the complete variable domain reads EAGVAQSPRYKIIEKRQSVAFWCNPISGHATLYWYQQILGQGPKLLIQFQNNGVVDDSQLPKDRFSAERLKGVDSTLKIQPAKLEDSAVYLCASSRDGKYQETQYFGPGTRLLVL.

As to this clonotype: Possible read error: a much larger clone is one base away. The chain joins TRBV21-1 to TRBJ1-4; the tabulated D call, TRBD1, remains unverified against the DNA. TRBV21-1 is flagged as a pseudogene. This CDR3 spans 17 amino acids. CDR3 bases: TGTGCCAGCAGCAAAAGGCGACAGGGCGCAACTAATGAAAAACCGTTTTTT. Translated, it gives CASSKRRQGATNEKPFF.

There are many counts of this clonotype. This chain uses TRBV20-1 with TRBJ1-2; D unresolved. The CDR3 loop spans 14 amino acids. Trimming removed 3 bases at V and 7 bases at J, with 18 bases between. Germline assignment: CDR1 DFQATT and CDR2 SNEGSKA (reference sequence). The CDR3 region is CSARAYRDTTGYTF. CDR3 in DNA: TGCAGTGCTAGGGCCTACCGAGACACGACTGGCTACACCTTC.

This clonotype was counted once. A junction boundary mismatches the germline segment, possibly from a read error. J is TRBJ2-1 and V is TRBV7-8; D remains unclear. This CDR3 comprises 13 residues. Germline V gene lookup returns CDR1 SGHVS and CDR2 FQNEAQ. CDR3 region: CANSLVSYNEQFF. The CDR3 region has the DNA TGTGCCAACAGCTTAGTGTCCTACAATGAGCAGTTCTTC.

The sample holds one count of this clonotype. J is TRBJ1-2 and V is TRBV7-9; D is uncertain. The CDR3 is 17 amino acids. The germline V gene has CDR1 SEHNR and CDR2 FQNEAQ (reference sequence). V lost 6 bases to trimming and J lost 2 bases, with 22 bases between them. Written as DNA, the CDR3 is TGTGCCAGCAGTTCACCTTCGAGAACACGGGTAAACTATGGCTACACCTTC. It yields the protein CASSSPSRTRVNYGYTF.

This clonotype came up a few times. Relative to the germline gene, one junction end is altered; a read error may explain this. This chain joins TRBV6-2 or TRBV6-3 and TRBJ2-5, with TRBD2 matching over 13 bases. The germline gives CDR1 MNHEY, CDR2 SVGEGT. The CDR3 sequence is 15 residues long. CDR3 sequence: CASSYSRTSGGIDSF. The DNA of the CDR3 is TGTGCCAGCAGTTACTCCCGGACTAGCGGGGGTATTGATTCTTTC.

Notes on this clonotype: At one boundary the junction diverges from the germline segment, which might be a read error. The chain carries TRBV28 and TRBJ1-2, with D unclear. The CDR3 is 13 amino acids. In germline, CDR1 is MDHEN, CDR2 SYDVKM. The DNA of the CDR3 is TGTGCCAGCGGCCGGGCCGAGTACTATGGCTGCACCTTC. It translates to CASGRAEYYGCTF.

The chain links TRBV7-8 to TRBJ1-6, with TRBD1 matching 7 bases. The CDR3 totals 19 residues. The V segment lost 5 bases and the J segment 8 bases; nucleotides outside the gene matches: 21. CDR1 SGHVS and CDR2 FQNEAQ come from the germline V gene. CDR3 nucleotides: TGTGCCAGCAGCCCCCGAAGCGCAGGGGTTTGGCAGGGGGATTCACCCCTCCACTTT. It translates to CASSPRSAGVWQGDSPLHF. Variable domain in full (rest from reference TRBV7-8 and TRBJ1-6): GAGVSQSPRYKVAKRGQDVALRCDPISGHVSLFWYQQALGQGPEFLTYFQNEAQLDKSGLPSDRFFAERPEGSVSTLKIQRTQQEDSAVYLCASSPRSAGVWQGDSPLHFGNGTRLTVT.

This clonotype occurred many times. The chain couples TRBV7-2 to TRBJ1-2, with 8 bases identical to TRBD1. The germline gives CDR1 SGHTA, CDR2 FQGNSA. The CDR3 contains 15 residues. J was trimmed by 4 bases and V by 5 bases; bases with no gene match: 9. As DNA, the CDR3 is TGTGCCAGCAGCCTAGGGACAGGACTCCTCTATGGCTACACCTTC. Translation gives CASSLGTGLLYGYTF.

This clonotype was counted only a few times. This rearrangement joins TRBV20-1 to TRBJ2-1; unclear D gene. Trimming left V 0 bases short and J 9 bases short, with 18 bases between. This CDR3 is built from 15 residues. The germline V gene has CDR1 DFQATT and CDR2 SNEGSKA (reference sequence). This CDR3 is CSARDLRTGWGEQFF. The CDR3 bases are TGCAGTGCTAGAGATCTTAGGACCGGCTGGGGTGAGCAGTTCTTC.

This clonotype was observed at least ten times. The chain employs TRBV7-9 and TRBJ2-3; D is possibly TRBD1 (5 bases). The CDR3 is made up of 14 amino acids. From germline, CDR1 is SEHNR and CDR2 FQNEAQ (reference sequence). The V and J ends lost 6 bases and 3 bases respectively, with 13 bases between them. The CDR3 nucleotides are TGTGCCAGCAGACCCGCAGGGCGGACAGATACGCAGTATTTT. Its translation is CASRPAGRTDTQYF.

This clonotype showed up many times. For the CDR3, the DNA is TGTGCCAGCAGCCAGCCTAGGACTAGCGGGGGAGAGACCCAGTACTTC. This translates into CASSQPRTSGGETQYF. This chain uses TRBV3-1 with TRBJ2-5; 13 bases fit TRBD2. CDR1 and CDR2 from the germline V gene are LGHDT and YNNKEL (reference sequence). The CDR3 has 16 amino acids. J lost 4 bases, V lost 3 bases, and 5 bases had no gene match.